The clone carrying this TCR beta chain was counted only a few times. The data were obtained in a study of tumour-infiltrating T cells in Burkitt lymphoma. Per germline, CDR1 MNHEY and CDR2 SVGAGI. V dropped 6 bases and J dropped 7; count of bases not matched to a gene: 11. The CDR3 is 15 amino acids. Clones were sequenced by immunoSEQ multiplex PCR, and TCRdb holds only the in-frame ones, with some missing. This sample yields 46,000 or so clones, of which more than 25% are seen a single time; roughly 2.6% belongs to the top ten. This clonotype originated in a human donor with Burkitt lymphoma. Input material: tumor tissue. This chain joins TRBV6-5 and TRBJ1-2; the match to TRBD1 covers 10 bases. The CDR3 protein is CASSPHGTGDRGYTF. CDR3 bases: TGTGCCAGCAGCCCTCACGGGACAGGGGATCGTGGCTACACCTTC.